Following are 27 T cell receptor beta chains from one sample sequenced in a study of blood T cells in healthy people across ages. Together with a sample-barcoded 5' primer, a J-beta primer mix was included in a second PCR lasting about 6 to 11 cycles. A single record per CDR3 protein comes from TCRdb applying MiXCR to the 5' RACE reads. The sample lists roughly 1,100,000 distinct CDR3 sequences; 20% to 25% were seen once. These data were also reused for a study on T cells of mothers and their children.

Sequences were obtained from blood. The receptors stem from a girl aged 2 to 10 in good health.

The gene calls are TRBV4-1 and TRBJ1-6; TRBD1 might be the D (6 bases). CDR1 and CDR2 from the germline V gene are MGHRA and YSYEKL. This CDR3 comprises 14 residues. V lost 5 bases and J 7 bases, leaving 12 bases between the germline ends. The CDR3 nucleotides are TGCGCCAGCAGCGAGGGGGAACAGAATTCACCCCTCCACTTT. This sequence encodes CASSEGEQNSPLHF.

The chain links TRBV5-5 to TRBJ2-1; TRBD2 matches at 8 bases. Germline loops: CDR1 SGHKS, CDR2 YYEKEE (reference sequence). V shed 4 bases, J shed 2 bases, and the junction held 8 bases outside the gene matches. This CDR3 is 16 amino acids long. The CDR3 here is CASSPEGRGAYNEQFF. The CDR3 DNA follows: TGTGCCAGCAGCCCCGAGGGGCGGGGGGCCTACAATGAGCAGTTCTTC. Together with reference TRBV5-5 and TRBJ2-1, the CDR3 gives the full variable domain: DAGVTQSPTHLIKTRGQQVTLRCSPISGHKSVSWYQQVLGQGPQFIFQYYEKEERGRGNFPDRFSARQFPNYSSELNVNALLLGDSALYLCASSPEGRGAYNEQFFGPGTRLTVL.

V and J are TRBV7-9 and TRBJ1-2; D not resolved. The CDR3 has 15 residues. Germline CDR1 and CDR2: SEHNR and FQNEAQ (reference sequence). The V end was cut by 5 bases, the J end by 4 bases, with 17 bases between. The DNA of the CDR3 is TGTGCCAGCAGCCCCCGGGAGACACCTTTCTATGGCTACACCTTC. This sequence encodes CASSPRETPFYGYTF. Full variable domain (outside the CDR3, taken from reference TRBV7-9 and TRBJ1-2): DTGVSQNPRHKITKRGQNVTFRCDPISEHNRLYWYRQTLGQGPEFLTYFQNEAQLEKSRLLSDRFSAERPKGSFSTLEIQRTEQGDSAMYLCASSPRETPFYGYTFGSGTRLTVV.

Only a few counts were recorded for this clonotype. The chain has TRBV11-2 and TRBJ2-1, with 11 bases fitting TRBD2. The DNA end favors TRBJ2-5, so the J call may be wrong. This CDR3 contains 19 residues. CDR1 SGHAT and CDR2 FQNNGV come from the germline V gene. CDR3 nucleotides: TGTGCCAGCAGCTTAGGGGGACTAGCGGAATTACGAAGGCAAGAGACCCAGTACTTC. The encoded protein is CASSLGGLAELRRQETQYF.

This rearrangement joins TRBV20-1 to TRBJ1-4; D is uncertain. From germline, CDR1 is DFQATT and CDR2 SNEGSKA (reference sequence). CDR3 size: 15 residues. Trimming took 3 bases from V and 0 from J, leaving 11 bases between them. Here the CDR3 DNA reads TGCAGTGCTAGGCCCGGATCTTCAACTAATGAAAAACTGTTTTTT. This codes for CSARPGSSTNEKLFF.

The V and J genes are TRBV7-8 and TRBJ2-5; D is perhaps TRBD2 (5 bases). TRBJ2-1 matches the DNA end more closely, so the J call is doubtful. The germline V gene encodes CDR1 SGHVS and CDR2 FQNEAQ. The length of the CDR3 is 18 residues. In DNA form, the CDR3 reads TGTGCCAGCAGCTCCCTCCAGACCCGTACTAGATTATCCAATGAGCAGTTCTTC. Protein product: CASSSLQTRTRLSNEQFF.

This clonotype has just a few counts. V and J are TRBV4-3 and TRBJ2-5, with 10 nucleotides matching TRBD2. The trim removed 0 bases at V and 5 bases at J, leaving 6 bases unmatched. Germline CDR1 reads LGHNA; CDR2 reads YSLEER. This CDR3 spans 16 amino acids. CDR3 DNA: TGCGCCAGCAGCCAAGATGATAGCGGGGGGATGGAGACCCAGTACTTC. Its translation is CASSQDDSGGMETQYF.

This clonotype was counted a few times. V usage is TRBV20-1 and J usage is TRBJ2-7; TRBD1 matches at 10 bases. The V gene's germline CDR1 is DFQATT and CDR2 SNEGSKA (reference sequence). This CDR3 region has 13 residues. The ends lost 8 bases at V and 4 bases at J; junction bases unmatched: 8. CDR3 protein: CSTRQGASYEQYF. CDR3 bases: TGCAGTACCCGACAGGGGGCCTCGTACGAGCAGTACTTC.

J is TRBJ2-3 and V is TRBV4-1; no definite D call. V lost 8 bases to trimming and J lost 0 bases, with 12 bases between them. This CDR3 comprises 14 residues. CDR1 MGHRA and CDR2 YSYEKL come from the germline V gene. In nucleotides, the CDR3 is TGCGCCAGCGCGCCGGCAGGCAGCACAGATACGCAGTATTTT. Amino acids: CASAPAGSTDTQYF.

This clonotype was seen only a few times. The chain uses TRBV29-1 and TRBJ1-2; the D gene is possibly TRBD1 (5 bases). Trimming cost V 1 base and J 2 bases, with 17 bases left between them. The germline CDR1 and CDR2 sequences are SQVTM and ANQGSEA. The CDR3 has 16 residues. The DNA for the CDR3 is TGCAGCGTTGAAGCGTTGGAAGGGGCGGCAAACTATGGCTACACCTTC. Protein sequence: CSVEALEGAANYGYTF.

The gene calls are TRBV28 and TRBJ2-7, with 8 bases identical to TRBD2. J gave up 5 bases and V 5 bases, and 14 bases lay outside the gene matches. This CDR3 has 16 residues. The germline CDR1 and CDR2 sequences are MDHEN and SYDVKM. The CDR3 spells CASSPLPRGVDNEQYF. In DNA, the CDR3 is TGTGCCAGCAGTCCGCTCCCGCGGGGGGTAGATAACGAGCAGTACTTC.

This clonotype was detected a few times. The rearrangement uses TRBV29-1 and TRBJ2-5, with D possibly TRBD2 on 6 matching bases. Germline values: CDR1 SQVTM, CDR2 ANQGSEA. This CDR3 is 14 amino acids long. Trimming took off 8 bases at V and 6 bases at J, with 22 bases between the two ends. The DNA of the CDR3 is TGCAGCTTGTCGACTATGGCGGGATACCAGACCCAGTACTTC. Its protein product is CSLSTMAGYQTQYF.

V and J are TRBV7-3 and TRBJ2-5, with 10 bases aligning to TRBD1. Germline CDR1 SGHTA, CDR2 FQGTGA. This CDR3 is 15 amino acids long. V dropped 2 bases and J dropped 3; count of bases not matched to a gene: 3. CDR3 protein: CASSLGGQGKETQYF. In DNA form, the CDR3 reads TGTGCCAGCAGCTTAGGGGGACAGGGGAAAGAGACCCAGTACTTC.

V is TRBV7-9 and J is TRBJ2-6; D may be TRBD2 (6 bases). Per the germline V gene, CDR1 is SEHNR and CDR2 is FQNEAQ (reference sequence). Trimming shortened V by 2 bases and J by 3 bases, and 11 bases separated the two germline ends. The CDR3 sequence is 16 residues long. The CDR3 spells CASSLSGVGGANVLTF. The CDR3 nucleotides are TGTGCCAGCAGCTTATCGGGGGTTGGTGGGGCCAACGTCCTGACTTTC.

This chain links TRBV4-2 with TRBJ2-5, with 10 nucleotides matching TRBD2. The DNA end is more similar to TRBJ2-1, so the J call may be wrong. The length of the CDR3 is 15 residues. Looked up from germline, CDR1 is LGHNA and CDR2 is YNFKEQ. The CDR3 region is CASSQGAGGGDEQFF. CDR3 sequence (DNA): TGTGCCAGCAGCCAGGGAGCGGGAGGGGGGGATGAGCAGTTCTTC.

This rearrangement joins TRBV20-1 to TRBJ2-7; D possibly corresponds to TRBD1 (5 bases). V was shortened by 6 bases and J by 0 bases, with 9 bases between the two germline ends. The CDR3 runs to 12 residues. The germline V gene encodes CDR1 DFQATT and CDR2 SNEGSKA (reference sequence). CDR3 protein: CSAVDSSYEQYF. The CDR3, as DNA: TGCAGTGCAGTCGACAGCTCCTACGAGCAGTACTTC.

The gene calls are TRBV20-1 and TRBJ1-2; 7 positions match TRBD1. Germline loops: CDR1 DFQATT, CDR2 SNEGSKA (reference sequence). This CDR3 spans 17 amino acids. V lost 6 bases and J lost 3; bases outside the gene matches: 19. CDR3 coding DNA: TGCAGTGCCCCGCCGGGACAGAATTCCCCACGCGACTATGGCTACACCTTC. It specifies CSAPPGQNSPRDYGYTF.

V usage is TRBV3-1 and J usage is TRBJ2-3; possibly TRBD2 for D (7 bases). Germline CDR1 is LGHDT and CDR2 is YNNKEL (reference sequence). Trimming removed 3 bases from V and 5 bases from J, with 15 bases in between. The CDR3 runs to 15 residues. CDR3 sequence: CASSHRGAGIDTQYF. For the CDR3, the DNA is TGTGCCAGCAGCCACCGGGGGGCCGGGATAGATACGCAGTATTTT.

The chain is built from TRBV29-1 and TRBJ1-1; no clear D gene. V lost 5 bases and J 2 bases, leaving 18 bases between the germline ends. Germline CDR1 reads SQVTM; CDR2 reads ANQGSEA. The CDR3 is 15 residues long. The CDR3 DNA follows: TGCAGCGTTAGATTCCCCCTACGCCCTAACACTGAAGCTTTCTTT. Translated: CSVRFPLRPNTEAFF.

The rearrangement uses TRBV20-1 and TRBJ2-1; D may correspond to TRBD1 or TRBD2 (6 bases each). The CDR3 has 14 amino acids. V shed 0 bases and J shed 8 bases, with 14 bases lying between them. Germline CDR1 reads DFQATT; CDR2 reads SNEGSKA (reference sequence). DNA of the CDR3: TGCAGTGCTAGAGATCGGAGGGGGACGTATGAGCAGTTCTTC. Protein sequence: CSARDRRGTYEQFF.

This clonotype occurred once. The CDR3 loop is CASSYDPLAEDTDTQYF. CDR3 DNA sequence: TGTGCCAGCAGCTACGACCCCCTAGCGGAGGACACAGATACGCAGTATTTT. The genes are TRBV28 and TRBJ2-3, with 7 bases that match TRBD2. The V gene's germline CDR1 is MDHEN and CDR2 SYDVKM. The J segment lost 2 bases and the V segment lost 6 bases, leaving 14 bases of the junction unmatched. The CDR3 has 17 amino acids.

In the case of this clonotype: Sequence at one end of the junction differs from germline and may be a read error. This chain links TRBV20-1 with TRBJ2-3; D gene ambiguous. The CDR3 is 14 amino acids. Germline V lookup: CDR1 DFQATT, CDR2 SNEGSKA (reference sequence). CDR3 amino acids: CSARAIISTDTQYF. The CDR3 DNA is TGCAGTGCTAGGGCCATTATTAGCACGGATACGCAGTATTTT.

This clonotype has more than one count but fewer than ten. The CDR3 here is CASSSPLSSYEQYF. CDR3 bases: TGTGCCAGCAGCTCCCCACTGAGCTCCTACGAGCAGTACTTC. The V gene is TRBV28, the J gene TRBJ2-7; D gene uncertain. This CDR3 region has 14 residues. Germline assignment: CDR1 MDHEN and CDR2 SYDVKM. The ends were cut back, 6 bases at V and 0 bases at J, with 12 bases in the middle.

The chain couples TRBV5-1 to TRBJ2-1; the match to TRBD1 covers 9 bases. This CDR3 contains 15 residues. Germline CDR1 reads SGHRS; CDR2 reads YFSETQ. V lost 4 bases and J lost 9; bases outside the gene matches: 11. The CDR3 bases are TGCGCCAGCAGCACCCTGGACAGGGGTCATGGTGAGCAGTTCTTC. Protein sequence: CASSTLDRGHGEQFF. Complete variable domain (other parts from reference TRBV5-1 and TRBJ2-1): KAGVTQTPRYLIKTRGQQVTLSCSPISGHRSVSWYQQTPGQGLQFLFEYFSETQRNKGNFPGRFSGRQFSNSRSEMNVSTLELGDSALYLCASSTLDRGHGEQFFGPGTRLTVL.

The CDR3 here is CASSQGGGSQPQHF. DNA for the CDR3: TGTGCCAGCAGCCAAGGGGGGGGAAGTCAGCCCCAGCATTTT. This chain joins TRBV9 and TRBJ1-5; possibly TRBD1 for D (6 bases). CDR3 length: 14 amino acids. V shed 4 bases and J shed 6 bases, with 14 bases lying between them. Germline-derived CDR1 and CDR2 are SGDLS and YYNGEE.

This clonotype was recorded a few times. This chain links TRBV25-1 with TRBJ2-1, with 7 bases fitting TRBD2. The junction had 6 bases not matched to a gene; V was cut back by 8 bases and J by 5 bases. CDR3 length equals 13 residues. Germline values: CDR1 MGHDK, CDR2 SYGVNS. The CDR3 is CASGRLANNEQFF. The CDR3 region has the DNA TGTGCCAGCGGTAGACTAGCAAACAATGAGCAGTTCTTC.

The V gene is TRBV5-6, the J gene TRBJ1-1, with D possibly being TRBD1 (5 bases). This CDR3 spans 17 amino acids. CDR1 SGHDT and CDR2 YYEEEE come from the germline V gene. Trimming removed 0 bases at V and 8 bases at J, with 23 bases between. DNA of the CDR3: TGTGCCAGCAGCTTGGCCGCAAGAACTCCTGGGGGTTTCGAAGCTTTCTTT. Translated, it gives CASSLAARTPGGFEAFF. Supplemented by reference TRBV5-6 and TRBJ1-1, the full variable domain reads DAGVTQSPTHLIKTRGQQVTLRCSPKSGHDTVSWYQQALGQGPQFIFQYYEEEERQRGNFPDRFSGHQFPNYSSELNVNALLLGDSALYLCASSLAARTPGGFEAFFGQGTRLTVV.